A single sample is the source of the 22 T cell receptor beta chains below, sequenced in a study. TCRdb ran MiXCR on the 5' RACE reads and lists one entry per CDR3 protein. In the table there are some 45,000 distinct CDR3 sequences, 25% to 30% of which are singletons. What was sequenced was naive CD4+ T cells sorted from blood. Stated subset: naive CD4+ T cells, CD4+CD45RA+CD25-. The origin of the receptors is a female donor with breast cancer.

This clonotype was found many times. The chain carries TRBV10-3 and TRBJ1-1, with TRBD1 matching over 10 bases. The CDR3 has 15 residues. Germline loops: CDR1 ENHRY, CDR2 SYGVKD. Trimming took 4 bases from V and 0 from J; bases not matched to a gene: 2. CDR3 loop: CAISVGQGMNTEAFF. The CDR3 coding sequence is TGTGCCATCAGTGTGGGACAGGGGATGAACACTGAAGCTTTCTTT.

This rearrangement joins TRBV3-1 to TRBJ2-7; 8 nucleotides match TRBD1. Germline lookup yields CDR1 LGHDT and CDR2 YNNKEL (reference sequence). The CDR3 runs 15 residues. The J segment lost 1 base and the V segment lost 1 base, leaving 3 bases of the junction unmatched. Here the CDR3 DNA reads TGTGCCAGCAGCCAAGGAGGACAGGGTTCCTACGAGCAGTACTTC. This encodes CASSQGGQGSYEQYF.

This clonotype came up once. This may arise from a read error, as a much more abundant clone is one base away. J is TRBJ1-1 and V is TRBV5-1; D gene ambiguous. The CDR3 is 14 amino acids. Germline V gene sequence: CDR1 SGHRS, CDR2 YFSETQ. The CDR3: CTSSLALVRPEAFF. CDR3 nucleotide sequence: TGCACCAGCAGCTTGGCCCTCGTTCGGCCTGAAGCTTTCTTT.

At least ten counts were recorded for this clonotype. This chain connects TRBV20-1 to TRBJ2-1; TRBD2 matches 14 bases. Trimming cost V 6 bases and J 7 bases; bases outside gene matches: 17. Germline V gene sequence: CDR1 DFQATT, CDR2 SNEGSKA (reference sequence). The CDR3 extends over 18 amino acids. DNA for the CDR3: TGCAGTGCCCCGGGACTAGCGGGAGCGGGGGGCTCTACAAATGAGCAGTTCTTC. Residues: CSAPGLAGAGGSTNEQFF.

The rearrangement joins TRBV14 to TRBJ2-5; D uncertain. The CDR3 is 16 residues long. In germline, CDR1 is SGHDN, CDR2 FVKESK. V was clipped by 0 bases and J by 0 bases, with 11 bases between them. The CDR3: CASSQDPRLYQETQYF. The CDR3 nucleotides are TGTGCCAGCAGCCAAGATCCCAGATTGTACCAAGAGACCCAGTACTTC. The entire variable domain, with the rest obtained from reference TRBV14 and TRBJ2-5, is as follows: EAGVTQFPSHSVIEKGQTVTLRCDPISGHDNLYWYRRVMGKEIKFLLHFVKESKQDESGMPNNRFLAERTGGTYSTLKVQPAELEDSGVYFCASSQDPRLYQETQYFGPGTRLLVL.

This clonotype was detected a few times. This sequence joins TRBV5-6 and TRBJ2-2; 7 bases are shared with TRBD1. The trim removed 3 bases at V and 5 bases at J, leaving 7 bases unmatched. The CDR3 contains 15 residues. CDR1 is SGHDT and CDR2 is YYEEEE in the germline V gene. The DNA for the CDR3 is TGTGCCAGCAGCTGGGAGACAGGGATAACCGGGGAGCTGTTTTTT. Translating gives CASSWETGITGELFF. The full variable domain, with the rest looked up from reference TRBV5-6 and TRBJ2-2, is DAGVTQSPTHLIKTRGQQVTLRCSPKSGHDTVSWYQQALGQGPQFIFQYYEEEERQRGNFPDRFSGHQFPNYSSELNVNALLLGDSALYLCASSWETGITGELFFGEGSRLTVL.

In this sample, this clonotype turned up a few times. This sequence joins TRBV5-8 and TRBJ2-7; D remains unclear. The germline gives CDR1 SGHTS, CDR2 YDEGEE. V lost 5 bases, J lost 3 bases, and 6 bases lay in between. The CDR3 is 11 residues long. CDR3 coding DNA: TGTGCCAGCAGTCGGAACTACGAGCAGTACTTC. It is translated as CASSRNYEQYF. The entire variable domain, with the rest obtained from reference TRBV5-8 and TRBJ2-7, is as follows: EAGVTQSPTHLIKTRGQQATLRCSPISGHTSVYWYQQALGLGLQFLLWYDEGEERNRGNFPPRFSGRQFPNYSSELNVNALELEDSALYLCASSRNYEQYFGPGTRLTVT.

There are a few counts of this clonotype. The chain's CDR3 is CASSRLGGESNEQFF. CDR3 coding DNA: TGCGCCAGCAGCCGCCTCGGGGGGGAGAGTAATGAGCAGTTCTTC. V is TRBV5-1 and J is TRBJ2-1; 8 nucleotides line up with TRBD2. The V gene's germline CDR1 is SGHRS and CDR2 YFSETQ. Trimming at V came to 4 bases and at J to 7 bases, leaving 10 bases not matched to a gene. The CDR3 contains 15 residues.

This clonotype was found many times. The J gene is TRBJ2-1, the V gene TRBV6-2 or TRBV6-3; no firm D call. The CDR3 covers 14 residues. With 6 bases removed from V and 8 bases from J, the gap between germline ends came to 17 bases. Germline CDR1 is MNHEY and CDR2 is SVGEGT. The CDR3 is CASSSIHSRYEQFF. CDR3 DNA: TGTGCCAGCAGCTCCATACATAGTCGCTATGAGCAGTTCTTC.

The chain is built from TRBV12-3 or TRBV12-4 and TRBJ1-5; D is unclear. The CDR3 is 12 residues long. Deletions cut 5 bases from V and 4 bases from J, with 6 bases between. CDR3 in amino acids: CASSAANQPQHF. The CDR3 region has the DNA TGTGCCAGCAGTGCGGCAAATCAGCCCCAGCATTTT.

This clonotype occurred a few times. The V call is TRBV12-3 or TRBV12-4, the J call TRBJ1-2; D gene unclear. V was cut by 6 bases and J by 7 bases, with 18 bases left in between. This CDR3 has 14 residues. The CDR3 DNA sequence: TGTGCCAGCAGAACCGACGGGATTTCGGGTGGCTACACCTTC. The encoded protein is CASRTDGISGGYTF.

The chain carries TRBV20-1 and TRBJ1-1; 7 nucleotides align to TRBD1. CDR1 DFQATT and CDR2 SNEGSKA come from the germline V gene (reference sequence). The CDR3 runs 14 residues. Trimming removed 4 bases from V and 6 bases from J; junction bases left unmatched: 11. The CDR3 sequence: CSAKRGRGSAEAFF. The CDR3 nucleotides are TGCAGTGCTAAAAGGGGGCGCGGGTCTGCTGAAGCTTTCTTT.

On this clonotype itself: A read error may explain this, as a much larger clone is one base away. V and J are TRBV6-5 and TRBJ1-2; D uncertain. Deletions cut 5 bases from V and 7 bases from J, with 11 bases between. CDR1 and CDR2 (germline): MNHEY, SVGAGI. The CDR3 is made up of 12 amino acids. As DNA, the CDR3 is TGTGCCAGCAGTGATAGGCGTGCTGGCTACACCTTC. It yields the protein CASSDRRAGYTF.

This clonotype was counted only a few times. This rearrangement joins TRBV6-5 to TRBJ2-3; 9 nucleotides align to TRBD1. This CDR3 spans 15 amino acids. CDR1 and CDR2 (germline): MNHEY, SVGAGI. J gave up 5 bases and V 6 bases, and 9 bases lay outside the gene matches. This CDR3 is CASRKRDRVEDTQYF. CDR3 bases: TGTGCCAGCAGAAAGCGGGACAGGGTGGAAGATACGCAGTATTTT.

This clonotype was observed many times. The chain is built from TRBV4-1 and TRBJ1-6; no firm D call. Germline V gene lookup returns CDR1 MGHRA and CDR2 YSYEKL. V was cut by 0 bases and J by 8 bases, with 14 bases left in between. CDR3 length: 16 residues. CDR3 residues: CASSQEMARGDSPLHF. As DNA, the CDR3 is TGCGCCAGCAGCCAAGAAATGGCCCGGGGAGATTCACCCCTCCACTTT.

V and J are TRBV28 and TRBJ1-5, with TRBD1 as a possible D gene (5 bases). Germline CDR1 MDHEN, CDR2 SYDVKM. CDR3 length: 17 amino acids. The germline V and J ends were trimmed by 6 bases and 0 bases, with 18 bases remaining between them. The CDR3 here is CASRGGGFYISNQPQHF. The DNA for the CDR3 is TGTGCCAGCAGGGGGGGTGGATTTTATATTAGCAATCAGCCCCAGCATTTT.

This clonotype has more than one count but fewer than ten. This rearrangement joins TRBV27 to TRBJ1-1; 8 bases are shared with TRBD1. The germline CDR1 and CDR2 sequences are MNHEY and SMNVEV (reference sequence). The CDR3 consists of 13 residues. The V and J ends lost 4 bases and 6 bases, in that order; junction bases with no gene match: 4. The chain's CDR3 is CASSYRGFAEAFF. In nucleotides, the CDR3 is TGTGCCAGCAGTTACAGGGGGTTCGCTGAAGCTTTCTTT.

This chain connects TRBV2 to TRBJ2-1, with 8 bases lining up with TRBD1. The V gene's germline CDR1 is SNHLY and CDR2 FYNNEI. V was pared by 5 bases and J by 7 bases, with 10 bases of the junction left unmatched. The CDR3 is 15 residues long. The DNA for the CDR3 is TGTGCCAGCAGTTTACCTTCCCGACAGGGGAATGAGCAGTTCTTC. Translating gives CASSLPSRQGNEQFF. The full variable domain, its missing parts supplied by reference TRBV2 and TRBJ2-1, is EPEVTQTPSHQVTQMGQEVILRCVPISNHLYFYWYRQILGQKVEFLVSFYNNEISEKSEIFDDQFSVERPDGSNFTLKIRSTKLEDSAMYFCASSLPSRQGNEQFFGPGTRLTVL.

This clonotype was counted only a few times. CDR3 nucleotide sequence: TGCAGTGCTAGAGGGATCTATGGCTACACCTTC. Protein: CSARGIYGYTF. The rearrangement links TRBV20-1 to TRBJ1-2; D unclear. Looked up from germline, CDR1 is DFQATT and CDR2 is SNEGSKA (reference sequence). Deletions cut 1 base from V and 4 bases from J, with 4 bases between. The CDR3 sequence is 11 residues long.

CDR3 sequence: CASRLVSSYEQYF. The CDR3 DNA sequence: TGCGCCAGCAGACTGGTTAGCTCCTACGAGCAGTACTTC. The chain links TRBV5-1 to TRBJ2-7; no firm D call. CDR3 length: 13 amino acids. Per germline, CDR1 SGHRS and CDR2 YFSETQ. V was pared by 5 bases and J by 0 bases, with 9 bases between.

This clonotype was detected a few times. The chain is built from TRBV6-2 or TRBV6-3 and TRBJ2-1, with D maybe TRBD2 (7 bases). The germline CDR1 and CDR2 sequences are MNHEY and SVGEGT. CDR3 length equals 15 residues. Trimming removed 3 bases from V and 5 bases from J, with 14 bases in between. Here the CDR3 reads CASSYWGLADNEQFF. As DNA, the CDR3 is TGTGCCAGCAGTTATTGGGGGCTAGCGGACAATGAGCAGTTCTTC.

This clonotype was recorded a few times. The chain is built from TRBV6-5 and TRBJ2-7; 8 positions agree with TRBD2. Germline CDR1 reads MNHEY; CDR2 reads SVGAGI. The CDR3 is 14 amino acids. V shed 4 bases and J 1 base; nucleotides not matched to a gene: 3. CDR3 sequence: CASSSGLGSYEQYF. For the CDR3, the DNA is TGTGCCAGCAGTTCGGGACTAGGTTCCTACGAGCAGTACTTC.